This T cell receptor beta chain came from a study of identical twins. MiXCR was run by TCRdb on the 5' RACE reads, yielding one entry per CDR3 protein. The sample carries 250,000 or so distinct CDR3 sequences, roughly 13% recorded once. The CDR3 covers 13 residues. The V and J ends lost 6 bases and 7 bases respectively, with 16 bases between them. Looked up from germline, CDR1 is MNHGY and CDR2 is SAAAGT. This clonotype was seen more than once but under ten times. These data also featured in a second study, about yellow fever vaccine responses in identical twins.

This chain uses TRBV6-8 with TRBJ2-7; D is unresolved. The specimen was memory (CD45RO+) T cells sorted from blood. This receptor was obtained from a woman under 30 in good health. The chain's CDR3 is CASSPPPRWEQYF. The CDR3 DNA reads TGTGCCAGCAGCCCACCCCCCCGATGGGAGCAGTACTTC.